The clone carrying this T cell receptor beta chain was recorded a few times. Its matching antigen is unknown. The sample comes from a study of T-cell memory formation after mild COVID-19. The study's findings and limits: That cross-reactive memory joined was suggested by some responding clones appearing in pre-infection memory.

TCRalpha and TCRbeta libraries used 5'RACE with constant-segment primers and UMIs. TCRdb used MiXCR to reprocess the 5' RACE reads, holding one entry per CDR3 protein. This sample carries fewer than 400,000 distinct CDR3 sequences, 10% to 15% of them seen once, and the ten largest clones take 20% to 25%. This CDR3 comprises 11 residues. V was clipped by 8 bases and J by 8 bases; unmatched bases: 5. This TCR came from a young man who had mild COVID-19 (a few samples of this study predate the infection). Cell type and time point are not known. The chain uses TRBV12-3 or TRBV12-4 and TRBJ1-2, with 7 bases identical to TRBD1. The sequencing sample was made of PBMCs or a T cell subset sorted from them (not recorded which). The chain's CDR3 is CASEGAEGYTF. For the CDR3, the DNA is TGTGCCAGCGAGGGGGCTGAGGGCTACACCTTC.